The 31 T cell receptor beta chains below were found in one sample sequenced in a study of blood T cell repertoires in COVID-19. Method: immunoSEQ multiplex PCR; TCRdb's copy keeps in-frame clones and lacks some. The table has some 210,000 clones, 70% to 90% seen once; the top ten hold 4.3%. Material: PBMCs or T cells enriched from blood (not recorded which). The receptors come from a man aged 25 to 45 with acute COVID-19.

The chain joins TRBV6-5 to TRBJ2-3; TRBD1 might be the D (6 bases). CDR1 and CDR2 (germline): MNHEY, SVGAGI. CDR3 length: 12 residues. Between the trimmed V and J ends, which lost 5 bases and 5 bases, there was a span of 8 bases. The CDR3 sequence: CASSIGGDTQYF. The CDR3 coding sequence is TGTGCCAGCAGTATAGGGGGAGATACGCAGTATTTT.

The genes are TRBV19 and TRBJ2-7, with 10 positions matching TRBD2. Germline V gives CDR1 LNHDA, CDR2 SQIVND (reference sequence). There are 14 residues in the CDR3. With V trimmed by 8 bases and J by 1 base, 5 bases remained unmatched. In DNA, the CDR3 is TGTGCCAGTCGGGTTAGCGGGGGGTCCTACGAGCAGTACTTC. It codes for CASRVSGGSYEQYF.

V and J are TRBV13 and TRBJ2-7; 11 nucleotides line up with TRBD1. Germline trimming cut 4 bases from V and 3 bases from J; bases unmatched to any gene: 2. Germline values: CDR1 PRHDT, CDR2 FYEKMQ (reference sequence). The CDR3 has 14 amino acids. The chain's CDR3 is CASSSGTGGYEQYF. The CDR3 DNA reads TGTGCCAGCAGCTCCGGGACAGGGGGCTACGAGCAGTACTTC. The full variable domain, rest sourced from reference TRBV13 and TRBJ2-7, is AAGVIQSPRHLIKEKRETATLKCYPIPRHDTVYWYQQGPGQDPQFLISFYEKMQSDKGSIPDRFSAQQFSDYHSELNMSSLELGDSALYFCASSSGTGGYEQYFGPGTRLTVT.

In this sample, this clone turned up a few times. V is TRBV19 and J is TRBJ1-1, with D possibly being TRBD1 (6 bases). The germline V and J ends were trimmed by 5 bases and 1 base, with 14 bases remaining between them. The CDR3 sequence is 15 residues long. Germline values: CDR1 LNHDA, CDR2 SQIVND (reference sequence). DNA for the CDR3: TGTGCCAGTAGTGAACAGGGTAATCGGAACACTGAAGCTTTCTTT. It codes for CASSEQGNRNTEAFF.

The CDR3 bases are TGTGCCAGCAGCAAGCGGGGGCCAGATACGCAGTATTTT. It specifies CASSKRGPDTQYF. The chain joins TRBV3-1 (or the pseudogene TRBV3-2) to TRBJ2-3; 8 bases align to TRBD2. V gave up 5 bases and J gave up 4 bases; unmatched junction bases: 2. The CDR3 is made up of 13 amino acids. The germline V gene encodes CDR1 LGHDT and CDR2 YNNKEL (reference sequence).

The V and J genes are TRBV19 and TRBJ2-7, with 8 bases fitting TRBD1. The CDR3 spans 13 residues. Germline values: CDR1 LNHDA, CDR2 SQIVND (reference sequence). The V segment lost 5 bases and the J segment 5 bases; nucleotides outside the gene matches: 5. The CDR3 here is CASSWTGNNEQYF. DNA of the CDR3: TGTGCCAGTAGTTGGACAGGGAACAACGAGCAGTACTTC. Supplemented by reference TRBV19 and TRBJ2-7, the full variable domain reads DGGITQSPKYLFRKEGQNVTLSCEQNLNHDAMYWYRQDPGQGLRLIYYSQIVNDFQKGDIAEGYSVSREKKESFPLTVTSAQKNPTAFYLCASSWTGNNEQYFGPGTRLTVT.

The rearrangement joins TRBV5-1 to TRBJ2-3, with D uncertain. The CDR3 loop spans 11 amino acids. V was pared by 5 bases and J by 3 bases, with 4 bases between. Per the germline V gene, CDR1 is SGHRS and CDR2 is YFSETQ. CDR3 DNA sequence: TGCGCCAGCAGGGAGACAGATACGCAGTATTTT. It yields the protein CASRETDTQYF.

The chain couples TRBV5-1 to TRBJ2-7; unclear D gene. This CDR3 is 14 amino acids long. V lost 0 bases and J 4 bases, leaving 11 bases between the germline ends. Germline CDR1 SGHRS, CDR2 YFSETQ. In nucleotides, the CDR3 is TGCGCCAGCAGCTTGGGGCAGGAAATTTACGAGCAGTACTTC. Amino acids: CASSLGQEIYEQYF.

This chain links TRBV28 with TRBJ2-2; D ambiguous. Germline CDR1 MDHEN, CDR2 SYDVKM. The V end was cut by 1 base, the J end by 4 bases, with 4 bases between. CDR3 length: 13 residues. DNA for the CDR3: TGTGCCAGCAGTTTATTTCGCACCGGGGAGCTGTTTTTT. Residues: CASSLFRTGELFF.

The J gene is TRBJ1-2, the V gene TRBV6-1, with a weak D call TRBD1 (6 bases). There are 17 residues in the CDR3. CDR1 is MNHNS, CDR2 SASEGT, per germline. V lost 1 base, J lost 6 bases, and 21 bases lay in between. In nucleotides, the CDR3 is TGTGCCAGCAGTGAAGTACCTGGGGGCCACTACGGTGATGGCTACACCTTC. It encodes CASSEVPGGHYGDGYTF.

The CDR3 loop is CAYAGTGLEQYF. As DNA, the CDR3 is TGTGCCTACGCCGGGACAGGCCTAGAGCAGTACTTC. The rearrangement links TRBV10-3 to TRBJ2-7; 8 nucleotides align to TRBD1. V gave up 11 bases and J gave up 7 bases; unmatched junction bases: 10. The germline CDR1 and CDR2 sequences are ENHRY and SYGVKD. The CDR3 sequence is 12 residues long.

This chain joins TRBV7-6 and TRBJ2-7, with D uncertain. There are 14 residues in the CDR3. V was trimmed by 0 bases and J by 6 bases, leaving 12 bases between them. Germline-derived CDR1 and CDR2 are SGHVS and FNYEAQ. The CDR3 DNA is TGTGCCAGCAGCTTAGCCCGCGGTATGGGCGAGCAGTACTTC. The encoded protein is CASSLARGMGEQYF.

This chain joins TRBV18 and TRBJ1-3, with 8 nucleotides matching TRBD1. Losses at the gene ends were 8 bases for V and 1 base for J; bases not matched to a gene: 1. Per germline, CDR1 KGHSH and CDR2 LQKENI. The CDR3 runs to 13 residues. The CDR3 nucleotides are TGTGCCAGCGGACAGGGTTCTGGAAACACCATATATTTT. Protein: CASGQGSGNTIYF.

Comments on this clone: Sequence at one end of the junction differs from germline and may be a read error. The chain joins TRBV9 to TRBJ1-2; D is possibly TRBD1 (5 bases). The CDR3 is 11 residues long. Germline assignment: CDR1 SGDLS and CDR2 YYNGEE. CDR3 sequence: CASSGVPGLLF. The CDR3, as DNA: TGTGCCAGCAGCGGTGTTCCGGGACTCCTCTTC.

This chain uses TRBV7-3 with TRBJ2-3; 14 nucleotides agree with TRBD2. V shed 5 bases, J shed 6 bases, and the junction held 4 bases outside the gene matches. Looked up from germline, CDR1 is SGHTA and CDR2 is FQGTGA. The length of the CDR3 is 15 residues. The CDR3 protein is CASSPGLAGGDTQYF. The CDR3 DNA reads as TGTGCCAGCAGCCCTGGACTAGCGGGGGGCGATACGCAGTATTTT.

This clone was recorded a few times. V gene TRBV9 combines with J gene TRBJ1-2; weak D call: TRBD1 (6 bases). V lost 0 bases to trimming and J lost 8 bases, with 14 bases between them. This CDR3 comprises 14 residues. Germline-derived CDR1 and CDR2 are SGDLS and YYNGEE. In DNA, the CDR3 is TGTGCCAGCAGCGTAGGGCCAGGGGTCGGCGGCTACACCTTC. This codes for CASSVGPGVGGYTF.

The chain combines TRBV30 with TRBJ2-3; 10 bases line up with TRBD1. This CDR3 is 15 amino acids long. CDR1 is GTSNPN, CDR2 SVGIG, per germline (reference sequence). With 4 bases clipped from V and 4 bases from J, the junction kept 8 bases outside the gene matches. CDR3: CAWTFLGQGSDTQYF. In nucleotides, the CDR3 is TGTGCCTGGACCTTCCTGGGACAGGGGTCAGATACGCAGTATTTT.

This chain uses TRBV24-1 with TRBJ2-1; possibly TRBD1 for D (5 bases). CDR1 is KGHDR, CDR2 SFDVKD, per germline. Trimming cost V 7 bases and J 7 bases, with 10 bases left between them. There are 12 residues in the CDR3. CDR3 nucleotides: TGTGCCACCAGCATCAGGGCGAATGAGCAGTTCTTC. Encoded protein: CATSIRANEQFF.

This clone was detected only a few times. V gene TRBV7-9 combines with J gene TRBJ1-1; the D gene is possibly TRBD1 (5 bases). V was trimmed by 2 bases and J by 3 bases, leaving 19 bases between them. The CDR3 is made up of 17 amino acids. Germline CDR1 reads SEHNR; CDR2 reads FQNEAQ (reference sequence). The CDR3 loop is CASSLIGGVGFDTEAFF. CDR3 nucleotide sequence: TGTGCCAGCAGCTTAATAGGAGGGGTAGGGTTTGACACTGAAGCTTTCTTT. Based on the CDR3 plus reference TRBV7-9 and TRBJ1-1, the full variable domain is DTGVSQNPRHKITKRGQNVTFRCDPISEHNRLYWYRQTLGQGPEFLTYFQNEAQLEKSRLLSDRFSAERPKGSFSTLEIQRTEQGDSAMYLCASSLIGGVGFDTEAFFGQGTRLTVV.

V is TRBV7-9 and J is TRBJ1-2, with a tentative D call TRBD1 (6 bases). Germline CDR1 SEHNR, CDR2 FQNEAQ (reference sequence). This CDR3 has 13 amino acids. The V end was cut by 5 bases, the J end by 1 base, with 8 bases between. For the CDR3, the DNA is TGTGCCAGCAGCAGAGGGGGTAACTATGGCTACACCTTC. Translated, it gives CASSRGGNYGYTF.

This chain joins TRBV6-5 and TRBJ2-3; 8 nucleotides agree with TRBD1. There are 13 residues in the CDR3. The germline CDR1 and CDR2 sequences are MNHEY and SVGAGI. The ends lost 6 bases at V and 4 bases at J; junction bases unmatched: 3. CDR3 loop: CASRLDRADTQYF. CDR3 nucleotide sequence: TGTGCCAGCAGATTGGACAGGGCAGATACGCAGTATTTT.

This clone appeared once. In nucleotides, the CDR3 is TGTGCCAGCAGTGACTACTCAGGGGGCCACGAGCAGTACTTC. Translated, it gives CASSDYSGGHEQYF. The chain uses TRBV25-1 and TRBJ2-7; the match to TRBD1 covers 8 bases. The CDR3 has 14 amino acids. V was pared by 3 bases and J by 5 bases, with 6 bases of the junction left unmatched. From germline, CDR1 is MGHDK and CDR2 SYGVNS.

This sequence joins TRBV5-1 and TRBJ2-2, with TRBD1 identical over 10 bases. J lost 4 bases, V lost 3 bases, and 6 bases had no gene match. Germline CDR1 SGHRS, CDR2 YFSETQ. The CDR3 has 16 residues. The CDR3: CASSSDRGRSTGELFF. The CDR3 region has the DNA TGCGCCAGCAGCTCCGACAGGGGGCGCAGCACCGGGGAGCTGTTTTTT.

This chain links TRBV15 with TRBJ2-7; TRBD2 matches 9 bases. J gave up 6 bases and V 0 bases, and 9 bases lay outside the gene matches. CDR3 size: 16 residues. Looked up from germline, CDR1 is LNHNV and CDR2 is YYDKDF (reference sequence). CDR3 sequence (DNA): TGTGCCACCAGCAGAGATGTTAGCGGGGGCGGCGCCGAGCAGTACTTC. As protein: CATSRDVSGGGAEQYF.

This chain connects TRBV28 to TRBJ2-5, with D possibly being TRBD1 (6 bases). The CDR3 contains 14 residues. V dropped 3 bases and J dropped 5 bases, with 13 bases sitting between them. CDR1 is MDHEN and CDR2 is SYDVKM in the germline V gene. The CDR3 loop is CASSFRGIGETQYF. In DNA form, the CDR3 reads TGTGCCAGCAGTTTCAGGGGTATCGGGGAGACCCAGTACTTC.

The V gene is TRBV19, the J gene TRBJ1-5; TRBD1 matches 8 bases. The CDR3 loop spans 15 amino acids. Germline V CDR1 and CDR2: LNHDA, SQIVND (reference sequence). The junction had 6 bases not matched to a gene; V was cut back by 4 bases and J by 4 bases. Written as DNA, the CDR3 is TGTGCCAGTAGTAGGGGACAGGCTCCTAATCAGCCCCAGCATTTT. This sequence encodes CASSRGQAPNQPQHF.

The V gene is TRBV12-5, the J gene TRBJ1-3; 10 bases map to TRBD1. The trim removed 2 bases at V and 0 bases at J, leaving 13 bases unmatched. Germline CDR1 and CDR2: LGHNT and FRNRAP. CDR3 size: 20 residues. The CDR3 is CASGLRTGTGVLSSGNTIYF. The CDR3 nucleotides are TGTGCTAGTGGTTTGAGAACCGGGACAGGGGTTCTGAGCTCTGGAAACACCATATATTTT.

The J gene is TRBJ2-7, the V gene TRBV11-2; D is uncertain. V shed 1 base and J shed 6 bases, with 10 bases lying between them. The CDR3 is made up of 13 amino acids. The germline CDR1 and CDR2 sequences are SGHAT and FQNNGV. For the CDR3, the DNA is TGTGCCAGCAGCTTAGGGCCATTACGCGAGCAGTACTTC. Translation gives CASSLGPLREQYF.

The V gene is TRBV5-1, the J gene TRBJ1-6; D remains unclear. The CDR3 is made up of 15 amino acids. Looked up from germline, CDR1 is SGHRS and CDR2 is YFSETQ. The ends were cut back, 2 bases at V and 0 bases at J, with 6 bases in the middle. CDR3 region: CASSFEGSYNSPLHF. The CDR3 DNA follows: TGCGCCAGCAGCTTTGAGGGCTCCTATAATTCACCCCTCCACTTT.

The rearrangement joins TRBV3-1 (or the pseudogene TRBV3-2) to TRBJ2-5; TRBD1 matches at 8 bases. J gave up 1 base and V 0 bases, and 4 bases lay outside the gene matches. CDR3 length: 16 residues. The germline V gene has CDR1 LGHDT and CDR2 YNNKEL (reference sequence). CDR3 bases: TGTGCCAGCAGCCAAGATGGGGACAGGCGCCAAGAGACCCAGTACTTC. Protein: CASSQDGDRRQETQYF.

The gene calls are TRBV11-2 and TRBJ2-7, with D unclear. Trimming removed 5 bases at V and 0 bases at J, with 11 bases between. CDR1 and CDR2 (germline): SGHAT, FQNNGV. This CDR3 contains 14 residues. The CDR3 region is CASSPAVFSYEQYF. The CDR3 region has the DNA TGTGCCAGCAGCCCTGCAGTTTTCTCCTACGAGCAGTACTTC.